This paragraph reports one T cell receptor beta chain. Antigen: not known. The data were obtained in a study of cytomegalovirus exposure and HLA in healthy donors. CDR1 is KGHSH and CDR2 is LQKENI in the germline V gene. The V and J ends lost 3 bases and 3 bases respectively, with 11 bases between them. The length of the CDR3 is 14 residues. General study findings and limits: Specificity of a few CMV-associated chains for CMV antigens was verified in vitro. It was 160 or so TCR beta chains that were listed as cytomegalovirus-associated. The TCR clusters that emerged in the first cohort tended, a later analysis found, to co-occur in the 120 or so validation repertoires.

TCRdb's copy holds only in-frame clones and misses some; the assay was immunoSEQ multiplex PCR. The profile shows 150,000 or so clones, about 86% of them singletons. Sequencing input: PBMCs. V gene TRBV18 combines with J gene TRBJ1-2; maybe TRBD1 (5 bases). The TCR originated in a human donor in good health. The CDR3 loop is CASSPTGDYYGYTF. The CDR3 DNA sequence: TGTGCCAGCTCACCGACCGGGGACTACTATGGCTACACCTTC.